The entry below gives a single T cell receptor (beta chain) sequence along with its context. The germline V gene encodes CDR1 MNHNS and CDR2 SASEGT. The CDR3 sequence is 16 residues long. V was trimmed by 2 bases and J by 4 bases, leaving 17 bases between them. This sample was included in a study of T cells in Graves' hyperthyroidism and ophthalmopathy. Amplified TCR beta CDR3 regions derived from RNA transcripts. RT-PCR in the first round (using the HTBI primer set) targeted the TCR CDR3. TCRdb re-called the multiplex PCR reads with MiXCR, one entry per CDR3 protein. Altogether 380,000 or so distinct CDR3 sequences are present, about 20% being singletons, with the ten largest covering approximately 4%.

This receptor was identified in a woman between 18 and 29 years old with Graves' hyperthyroidism. The chain combines TRBV6-1 with TRBJ1-1; D is unclear. Sequencing was done on a sample of blood. The CDR3 spells CASSERRRQLATEAFF. In nucleotides, the CDR3 is TGTGCCAGCAGTGAAAGGCGAAGGCAGCTAGCCACTGAAGCTTTCTTT.